The text below deals with one TCR beta chain. It lacks a known antigen. One base away there is no much larger clone; base qualities are not given. The data originate from a study of B cell selection in AIRE deficiency (dated by TCRdb to the late 2010s). Background on the whole study: TCRbeta repertoires of sorted blood CD4+ conventional T cells and regulatory T cells were compared between AIRE-deficient patients and healthy controls. The TCR-sequenced cohort comprised roughly five AIRE-deficient APECED patients and roughly five healthy control donors.

The immunoSEQ platform was used for TCRbeta chain sequencing. For the original study's pipeline: Tens of thousands of distinct TCRbeta sequences from patients and roughly 1x10^5 from healthy donors were obtained from pooled Treg repertoires. Treg TCRbeta sequences shared by two or more individuals were defined as public, and these public Treg TCRbeta sequences were subsequently searched for in Tconv repertoires. Differences between groups were assessed using Mann-Whitney U tests with Bonferroni-Dunn correction in GraphPad Prism 7.03. This immuneACCESS table, as held by TCRdb, lists in-frame sequences with V and J called but not all clones. Of the missing ones, under half trace to an unresolved V gene in checked studies; the others have no known cause. That table furnishes V, J and clone size, whereas the DNA furnished D and trimming. The sample table shows around 22,000 clones, and approximately 91% are seen once. The ten largest clones add up to approximately 1.5% of the sample.

Overall study outcomes, separate from this receptor: Shared Treg sequences had shorter CDR3s, reflecting a bias toward rearrangements with few non-templated nucleotide insertions. Among around 3,900 shared Treg TCRbeta sequences, approximately 33% were shared exclusively among healthy donors and over 7% exclusively among patients, which suggests that Treg selection is less efficient in the absence of AIRE. In AIRE-deficient patients, Tconv and Treg cells had TCRBV gene usage, CDR3 length and TCR diversity comparable to those in healthy donors. Only TCRbeta chains were sequenced, and less than 45% of the Treg sequences shared among healthy donors were also detected in healthy Tconv cells, possibly owing to differing TCRalpha chains. About 28% of the Treg TCRbeta sequences shared among healthy donors turned up in patient Tconv cells, suggesting that Treg-biased clones are diverted into the Tconv compartment.

Regulatory T cells were sorted as cells that were CD4+CD25hiCD127low/negative. The control samples were obtained from healthy donors who were not related to the patients. Tconv and Treg cells for TCRbeta sequencing were sorted on a FACSAria flow cytometer. Sorted cells were collected in 5-ml round-bottom polystyrene tubes, and dry cell pellets were stored frozen at -80 degrees C prior to sequencing. From its cysteine to its phenylalanine, the CDR3 spans 11 amino acids. The read is trimmed to its CDR3 DNA, 33 bases read in frame from base 1. In the germline V gene, CDR1 corresponds to SGHTS and CDR2 to YDEGEE. The junction shows trimming of 5 bases on V and 7 bases on J, plus 9 bases between the germline ends.

The sequenced sample was CD4+CD25+ Tregs sorted from PBMCs. The V and J segments used are TRBV5-8 and TRBJ1-2; the D region possibly corresponds to TRBD1 (5 bases align). The sequence was obtained from a human donor in good health. CDR3 sequence: CASRFTGGYTF. The DNA is TGTGCCAGCAGGTTTACAGGTGGCTACACCTTC.